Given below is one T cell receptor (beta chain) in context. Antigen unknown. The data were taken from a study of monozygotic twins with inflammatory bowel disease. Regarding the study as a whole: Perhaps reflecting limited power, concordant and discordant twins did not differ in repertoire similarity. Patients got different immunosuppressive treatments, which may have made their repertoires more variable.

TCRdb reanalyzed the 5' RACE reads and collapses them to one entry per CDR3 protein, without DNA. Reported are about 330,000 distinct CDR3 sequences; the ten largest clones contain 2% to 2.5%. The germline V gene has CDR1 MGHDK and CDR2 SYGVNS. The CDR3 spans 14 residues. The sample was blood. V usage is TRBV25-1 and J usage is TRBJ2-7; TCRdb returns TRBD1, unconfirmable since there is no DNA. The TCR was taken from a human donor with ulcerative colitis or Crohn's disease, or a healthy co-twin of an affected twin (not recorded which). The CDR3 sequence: CASSGGTDSYEQYF.